A selection of T cell receptor beta chains follows, all from one sample in a study of cytomegalovirus exposure and HLA in healthy donors. Using immunoSEQ multiplex PCR, the repertoire was profiled, and TCRdb retains in-frame clones only, with some absent. The table lists 50,000 or so clones, about four fifths of them singletons, with over 2% in the top ten. What was sequenced was PBMCs. Every receptor here comes from a boy between 5 and 17 years old in good health and CMV-seropositive. Both conserved end residues are part of each CDR3. D genes are given only for firm matches. Clone size is not always given. Where it is, it says once, few, many or a class for expanded clones.

NA,TRBJ1-2,NA,TRBV12-5,TGTGCTAGTGGTTTTGGGGAACAGGTTTTAGGCTACACCTTC,CASGFGEQVLGYTF
NA,TRBJ2-5,NA,TRBV29-1,TGCAGCTGGTGTTTGAAGGGGGACCAAGAGACCCAGTACTTC,CSWCLKGDQETQYF
once,TRBJ2-1,TRBD1,TRBV4-1,TGCGCCAGCAGCCAAGAACAGGGGGCTGTTTACAATGAGCAGTTCTTC,CASSQEQGAVYNEQFF
NA,TRBJ2-3,NA,TRBV5-4,TGTGCCAGCAGCCAAGGGGACAACCGGGACACAGATACGCAGTATTTT,CASSQGDNRDTDTQYF
NA,TRBJ2-7,NA,TRBV10-3,TGTGCCATCAGTGATCTGTACGGCGAGCAGTACTTC,CAISDLYGEQYF
NA,TRBJ1-1,NA,TRBV5-4,TGTGCCAGCAGCTTGGGGCAGGCTAACACTGAAGCTTTCTTT,CASSLGQANTEAFF
few,TRBJ2-2,TRBD2,TRBV14,TGTGCCAGCAGCCAAATAGCGGGGGGCCCCACCGGGGAGCTGTTTTTT,CASSQIAGGPTGELFF
NA,TRBJ2-1,TRBD2,TRBV4-2,TGTGCCAGCAGCCAAGTCGGGGAGGGTCTAGTAAGCAATGAGCAGTTCTTC,CASSQVGEGLVSNEQFF
NA,TRBJ1-1,NA,TRBV15,TGTGCCACCAGCAGAGCTACTTCGGGCACTGAAGCTTTCTTT,CATSRATSGTEAFF
NA,TRBJ1-1,TRBD1,TRBV5-4,TGTGCCAGCAGCACGGGGACAGCGAGTTTAAACACTGAAGCTTTCTTT,CASSTGTASLNTEAFF
NA,TRBJ2-7,TRBD1,TRBV6-1,TGTGCCAGCAGTGAGTGGACAGGGGGGCCCTACGAGCAGTACTTC,CASSEWTGGPYEQYF
NA,TRBJ2-5,TRBD2,TRBV5-1,TGCGCCAGCAGCTTGGCCGGCGGGGGGGCCGCGACCCAGTACTTC,CASSLAGGGAATQYF
NA,TRBJ2-1,TRBD2,TRBV7-3,TGTGCCAGCAGCTTAGGCGGACCACTAGCGGGGGGACTTTACAATGAGCAGTTCTTC,CASSLGGPLAGGLYNEQFF
NA,TRBJ2-7,NA,TRBV27,TGTGCCAGCAGTTTACGACGTAGTAGCGAGCAGTACTTC,CASSLRRSSEQYF
once,TRBJ2-7,NA,TRBV27,TGTGCCAGCAAGGCCGGTGGGGCCGAGCAGTACTTC,CASKAGGAEQYF
NA,TRBJ2-7,TRBD1,TRBV29-1,TGCAGCGTTGAAGATCGACAGGGCCCCTACGAGCAGTACTTC,CSVEDRQGPYEQYF
NA,TRBJ2-1,NA,TRBV19,TGTGCCAGTAGTCCCGAAGTAGGGGCCAACAATGAGCAGTTCTTC,CASSPEVGANNEQFF
NA,TRBJ2-7,NA,TRBV27,TGTGCCAGCAGTTGGGCGATAAACTACGAGCAGTACTTC,CASSWAINYEQYF
NA,TRBJ2-7,NA,TRBV2,TGTGCCACCGAAGGAGCTTCTGCCTACGAGCAGTACTTC,CATEGASAYEQYF
NA,TRBJ1-1,TRBD1,TRBV4-1,TGCGCCAGCAGCCTTACAGGGGCCTCCTTCCCCAACACTGAAGCTTTCTTT,CASSLTGASFPNTEAFF
NA,TRBJ1-5,NA,TRBV2,TGTGCCAGCAGCGAGAGGAGGCAGGGAGGGCAGCCCCAGCATTTT,CASSERRQGGQPQHF
once,TRBJ2-3,TRBD2,TRBV6-5,TGTGCCAGCACCCGGAGCGGGACGTCAGATACGCAGTATTTT,CASTRSGTSDTQYF
NA,TRBJ2-1,NA,TRBV7-9,TGTGCCAGCAGCCGAAATCTCGGGAAACAAGGCAATGAGCAGTTCTTC,CASSRNLGKQGNEQFF
few,TRBJ2-4,NA,TRBV6-6,TGTGCCAGCCGGCTCAGCGAAAACATTCAGTACTTC,CASRLSENIQYF
NA,TRBJ1-1,NA,TRBV7-8,TGTGCCAGCAGCTTATTGGAGGAGTGGACTGAAGCTTTCTTT,CASSLLEEWTEAFF
NA,TRBJ1-1,NA,TRBV27,TGTGCCAGCAGTCCCTCTCGGTCCCGAAACACTGAAGCTTTCTTT,CASSPSRSRNTEAFF
NA,TRBJ1-5,NA,TRBV7-9,TGTGCCAGCAGCTTAGGTGATGGGTGGGAGGGCCGGCAGCCCCAGCATTTT,CASSLGDGWEGRQPQHF
NA,TRBJ1-5,TRBD1,TRBV5-6,TGTGCCAGCAGCTTGATGGACAGGGATAATCAGCCCCAGCATTTT,CASSLMDRDNQPQHF
NA,TRBJ1-1,NA,TRBV4-1,TGCGCCAGCAGCCAAGGGAGGGGTCTGAACACTGAAGCTTTCTTT,CASSQGRGLNTEAFF
NA,TRBJ1-5,TRBD1,TRBV2,TGTGCCACCCGACAGGGGGCTTTTCAGCCCCAGCATTTT,CATRQGAFQPQHF
few,TRBJ1-1,NA,TRBV4-1,TGCGCCAGCAGCCAACAGGGTACCACTGAAGCTTTCTTT,CASSQQGTTEAFF
few,TRBJ1-5,NA,TRBV6-1,TGTGCCAGCAGTGACTGGACAAACCAGCCCCAGCATTTT,CASSDWTNQPQHF
once,TRBJ2-3,NA,TRBV29-1,TGCAGCGTTGAGTCGGCAGGGGAGACAGATACGCAGTATTTT,CSVESAGETDTQYF
NA,TRBJ2-4,TRBD1,TRBV15,TGTGCCACCAGCACTTCCGGGACAGGGGGGAACATTCAGTACTTC,CATSTSGTGGNIQYF
NA,TRBJ2-7,TRBD2,TRBV4-1,TGCGCCAGCAGCCAGGAAGGTGCGGGGGTCCCGAGGGAGCAGTACTTC,CASSQEGAGVPREQYF
NA,TRBJ1-4,TRBD1,TRBV7-8,TGTGCCAGCAGCTCAAACAGGGGGCTGATTGAAAAACTGTTTTTT,CASSSNRGLIEKLFF
NA,TRBJ2-7,TRBD2,TRBV5-6,TGTGCCAGCAGCCTAGGGACTAGCGGACCCTACGAGCAGTACTTC,CASSLGTSGPYEQYF
NA,TRBJ2-3,NA,TRBV5-6,TGTGCCAGCAGTCGGAACGGTGGAGAGAACACAGATACGCAGTATTTT,CASSRNGGENTDTQYF
NA,TRBJ2-1,NA,TRBV6-1,TGTGCCAGCAGTGAATTAGGAGGTCACAATGAGCAGTTCTTC,CASSELGGHNEQFF
NA,TRBJ2-5,TRBD2,TRBV7-2,TGTGCCAGCACCCCTGGGACTAAAGAGACCCAGTACTTC,CASTPGTKETQYF
NA,TRBJ2-5,TRBD2,TRBV9,TGTGCCAGCAGCGTAGAATCTAGCGGGGGGGAAGAGACCCAGTACTTC,CASSVESSGGEETQYF
NA,TRBJ2-5,TRBD2,TRBV5-1,TGCGCCAGCACGCGGGGGGGCCGAGAGACCCAGTACTTC,CASTRGGRETQYF
NA,TRBJ2-7,NA,TRBV28,TGTGCCAGCGCTTACAGGTCCTACGAGCAGTACTTC,CASAYRSYEQYF
NA,TRBJ2-7,NA,TRBV10-2,TGCGCCAGCAAGGACTTGCCCTACGAGCAGTACTTC,CASKDLPYEQYF
NA,TRBJ1-1,TRBD1,TRBV12-5,TGTGCTAGTGGATTTACCCTCGGGACAGGGGCAAGGAACACTGAAGCTTTCTTT,CASGFTLGTGARNTEAFF
NA,TRBJ2-2,NA,TRBV11-2,TGTGCCAGCAGCTTAGATATACCAGCGCGGCACACCGGGGAGCTGTTTTTT,CASSLDIPARHTGELFF
NA,TRBJ2-2,NA,TRBV14,TGTGCCAGCAGCATAACTATCGGGGAGCTGTTTTTT,CASSITIGELFF
NA,TRBJ2-3,NA,TRBV5-1,TGCGCCTCGCGTATGGGCACAGATACGCAGTATTTT,CASRMGTDTQYF
NA,TRBJ2-2,TRBD1,TRBV14,TGTGCCAGCAGCGCCGGGACAGGGACCACCGGGGAGCTGTTTTTT,CASSAGTGTTGELFF
NA,TRBJ1-2,NA,TRBV6-1,TGTGCCAGCAGAGGGGCAGGGGTAGACTATGGCTACACCTTC,CASRGAGVDYGYTF
few,TRBJ2-3,NA,TRBV9,TGTGCCAGCAGCGTAGGTGGGGAGTTGATTCCTAGCACAGATACGCAGTATTTT,CASSVGGELIPSTDTQYF
once,TRBJ2-2,TRBD2,TRBV6-1,TGTGCCAGCAGTGAGCTGGGACTAGCGGGGACGAACACCGGGGAGCTGTTTTTT,CASSELGLAGTNTGELFF
NA,TRBJ2-5,TRBD1,TRBV2,TGTGCCAGCAGTACCCCGACAGGGAAGGAGACCCAGTACTTC,CASSTPTGKETQYF